What follows are 30 T cell receptor beta chains derived from one specimen sequenced in a study of shared clonotypes between healthy human individuals. Clones were read by immunoSEQ multiplex PCR, and TCRdb kept only the in-frame ones, dropping some. There are 2.5 million or so clones in the sample; around nine tenths occur only once, and roughly 0.14% lies in the top ten. The sequencing input was naive CD4+ T cells sorted from blood. Subset defined: CD45RA+ positively selected. Receptor source: a man aged 18 to 29 in good health.

Note on this clone: The sample carries other DNA sequences with the same CDR3. The V gene is TRBV28, the J gene TRBJ2-5; 11 bases align to TRBD2. Trimming at V came to 5 bases and at J to 5 bases, leaving 4 bases not matched to a gene. Per the germline V gene, CDR1 is MDHEN and CDR2 is SYDVKM. This CDR3 is 14 amino acids long. The CDR3 spells CASSGLAGGETQYF. The CDR3 nucleotides read TGTGCCAGCAGTGGCCTAGCGGGAGGCGAGACCCAGTACTTC.

The J gene is TRBJ1-3, the V gene TRBV5-4, with 10 nucleotides matching TRBD1. The J segment lost 4 bases and the V segment lost 4 bases, leaving 8 bases of the junction unmatched. CDR1 and CDR2 (germline): SGHNT, YYREEE (reference sequence). This CDR3 has 16 residues. CDR3 nucleotide sequence: TGTGCCAGCAGCACCTGGGACAGGGGAACCGGAAACACCATATATTTT. It encodes CASSTWDRGTGNTIYF.

CDR3 sequence: CASSLGRPDTGNTIYF. For the CDR3, the DNA is TGTGCCAGCAGTTTAGGCCGGCCCGATACTGGAAACACCATATATTTT. The chain couples TRBV6-5 to TRBJ1-3; D ambiguous. This CDR3 spans 16 amino acids. Germline CDR1 and CDR2: MNHEY and SVGAGI. V lost 4 bases and J lost 2, with 15 bases in between.

This chain joins TRBV28 and TRBJ2-7; tentative D call: TRBD2 (6 bases). The V end lost 5 bases, the J end lost 7 bases, and 24 bases lay between the germline ends. CDR3 length: 16 residues. Germline values: CDR1 MDHEN, CDR2 SYDVKM. The DNA for the CDR3 is TGTGCCAGCAGTGGAGGGGCCGCAGGGTCTTCCGGGGAGCAGTACTTC. It encodes CASSGGAAGSSGEQYF.

This chain uses TRBV10-1 with TRBJ1-1; possibly TRBD1 for D (5 bases). V lost 0 bases, J lost 5 bases, and 16 bases lay in between. CDR3 size: 16 residues. Germline CDR1 reads WNHNN; CDR2 reads SYGVQD (reference sequence). For the CDR3, the DNA is TGCGCCAGCAGTGAGTCTCCGGGAGGGGAAAGGACTGAAGCTTTCTTT. Protein sequence: CASSESPGGERTEAFF.

The gene calls are TRBV11-2 and TRBJ1-5, with D possibly being TRBD1 (5 bases). V was shortened by 3 bases and J by 7 bases, with 10 bases between the two germline ends. The CDR3 runs to 13 residues. Germline V lookup: CDR1 SGHAT, CDR2 FQNNGV. CDR3 DNA sequence: TGTGCCAGCAGCTTTGACAGTGGCCAGCCCCAGCATTTT. Translation gives CASSFDSGQPQHF.

This clone has only one observation. In nucleotides, the CDR3 is TGCGCCAGCAGCCCGCGACTCGAACCCAGAGAGACCCAGTACTTC. This gives the protein CASSPRLEPRETQYF. This chain connects TRBV5-1 to TRBJ2-5; no reliable D call. V shed 4 bases and J shed 4 bases, with 17 bases lying between them. The CDR3 consists of 15 residues. The germline CDR1 and CDR2 sequences are SGHRS and YFSETQ.

The chain is built from TRBV10-3 and TRBJ1-2, with 7 bases fitting TRBD1. The germline V gene has CDR1 ENHRY and CDR2 SYGVKD. Germline trimming cut 4 bases from V and 0 bases from J; bases unmatched to any gene: 5. The CDR3 totals 15 residues. Written as DNA, the CDR3 is TGTGCCATCAGTGGGGATACAGGGGCTAACTATGGCTACACCTTC. Residues: CAISGDTGANYGYTF.

This clone was observed a single time. This chain links TRBV4-3 with TRBJ2-3; D perhaps matches TRBD1 (7 bases). CDR3 length: 13 amino acids. The germline V and J ends were trimmed by 5 bases and 7 bases, with 13 bases remaining between them. Germline V gene lookup returns CDR1 LGHNA and CDR2 YSLEER. The CDR3 region is CASSVPGGNTQYF. The CDR3 DNA sequence: TGCGCCAGCAGCGTACCAGGGGGGAATACGCAGTATTTT.

V and J are TRBV11-2 and TRBJ1-2; tentative D call: TRBD1 (5 bases). The V end was cut by 8 bases, the J end by 2 bases, with 6 bases between. The CDR3 consists of 11 residues. The V gene's germline CDR1 is SGHAT and CDR2 FQNNGV. The CDR3 spells CASWGNYGYTF. The CDR3 DNA sequence: TGTGCCAGCTGGGGGAACTATGGCTACACCTTC. Using reference TRBV11-2 and TRBJ1-2 for the parts outside the CDR3, the full variable domain is EAGVAQSPRYKIIEKRQSVAFWCNPISGHATLYWYQQILGQGPKLLIQFQNNGVVDDSQLPKDRFSAERLKGVDSTLKIQPAKLEDSAVYLCASWGNYGYTFGSGTRLTVV.

This sequence joins TRBV10-3 and TRBJ1-2; 9 nucleotides line up with TRBD1. This CDR3 has 14 residues. V lost 6 bases to trimming and J lost 4 bases; unmatched junction nucleotides: 6. Per the germline V gene, CDR1 is ENHRY and CDR2 is SYGVKD. The CDR3 coding sequence is TGTGCCATCAGGACCGGGACAGGGTCCTATGGCTACACCTTC. This codes for CAIRTGTGSYGYTF.

This chain joins TRBV9 and TRBJ2-7; 11 positions agree with TRBD1. Trimming cost V 2 bases and J 2 bases; bases outside gene matches: 6. The V gene's germline CDR1 is SGDLS and CDR2 YYNGEE. The CDR3 runs to 16 residues. The CDR3 DNA reads TGTGCCAGCAGCGTCAACCCGGGACAGGGGGCCTACGAGCAGTACTTC. It specifies CASSVNPGQGAYEQYF.

This clone was seen only a few times. Other DNA variants within this sample encode the same CDR3. The genes are TRBV30 and TRBJ1-5; D is undetermined. Germline values: CDR1 GTSNPN, CDR2 SVGIG (reference sequence). The CDR3 has 14 amino acids. The V end was cut by 0 bases, the J end by 1 base, with 7 bases between. CDR3 in DNA: TGTGCCTGGAGTGTAGGACGGAGCAATCAGCCCCAGCATTTT. Its translation is CAWSVGRSNQPQHF. Combining the CDR3 with reference TRBV30 and TRBJ1-5 gives the whole variable domain SQTIHQWPATLVQPVGSPLSLECTVEGTSNPNLYWYRQAAGRGLQLLFYSVGIGQISSEVPQNLSASRPQDRQFILSSKKLLLSDSGFYLCAWSVGRSNQPQHFGDGTRLSIL.

The CDR3 DNA is TGTGCCAGCAGTTCGATACGGGTGATAGCGGGGGAATCCACCGGGGAGCTGTTTTTT. Translated, it gives CASSSIRVIAGESTGELFF. This chain connects TRBV28 to TRBJ2-2; 9 positions agree with TRBD2. J gave up 4 bases and V 4 bases, and 16 bases lay outside the gene matches. The CDR3 spans 19 residues. Germline loops: CDR1 MDHEN, CDR2 SYDVKM.

V usage is TRBV19 and J usage is TRBJ1-1; TRBD1 matches at 7 bases. The junction had 16 bases not matched to a gene; V was cut back by 5 bases and J by 10 bases. Looked up from germline, CDR1 is LNHDA and CDR2 is SQIVND (reference sequence). The CDR3 loop spans 15 amino acids. Written as DNA, the CDR3 is TGTGCCAGTAGTGGAACCGCCGACAGGGCCCCGGGAGCTTTCTTT. It yields the protein CASSGTADRAPGAFF.

The V call is TRBV2, the J call TRBJ2-1, with 10 bases that match TRBD2. With V trimmed by 4 bases and J by 1 base, 1 base remained unmatched. Germline CDR1 reads SNHLY; CDR2 reads FYNNEI. This CDR3 has 15 residues. CDR3 in DNA: TGTGCCAGCAGTGGACTAGCGGGTTCCTACAATGAGCAGTTCTTC. As protein: CASSGLAGSYNEQFF.

The chain recombines TRBV9 with TRBJ1-3, with D unresolved. The length of the CDR3 is 15 residues. V was shortened by 3 bases and J by 7 bases, with 17 bases between the two germline ends. Germline V CDR1 and CDR2: SGDLS, YYNGEE. The CDR3 DNA reads as TGTGCCAGCAGCGCCGCCGAGGCAGGACGGAACACCATATATTTT. It specifies CASSAAEAGRNTIYF.

The CDR3 DNA follows: TGTGCCACCAGCAGAGATGTTCGCGGGGGGCACTACAATGAGCAGTTCTTC. Amino acid sequence: CATSRDVRGGHYNEQFF. The chain is built from TRBV15 and TRBJ2-1; 8 bases align to TRBD2. The CDR3 loop spans 17 amino acids. V shed 0 bases, J shed 3 bases, and the junction held 7 bases outside the gene matches. Germline CDR1 LNHNV, CDR2 YYDKDF (reference sequence).

The chain carries TRBV5-1 and TRBJ2-1, with 12 bases fitting TRBD2. The CDR3 spans 18 residues. Trimming removed 3 bases from V and 7 bases from J; junction bases left unmatched: 14. The germline V gene encodes CDR1 SGHRS and CDR2 YFSETQ. The CDR3 region is CASSWVTSGRFVSNEQFF. In DNA form, the CDR3 reads TGCGCCAGCAGCTGGGTGACTAGCGGGAGATTCGTTTCGAATGAGCAGTTCTTC.

The rearrangement links TRBV10-2 to TRBJ2-4; a weak D match, TRBD1 (6 bases). This CDR3 has 13 residues. Germline CDR1 reads WSHSY; CDR2 reads SAAADI. The ends were cut back, 2 bases at V and 8 bases at J, with 10 bases in the middle. The CDR3 DNA sequence: TGCGCCAGCAGTGAGCAACAGGGATACATTCAGTACTTC. It encodes CASSEQQGYIQYF.

The V call is TRBV7-2, the J call TRBJ2-5; 10 bases map to TRBD2. The CDR3 loop spans 14 amino acids. The V and J ends lost 2 bases and 5 bases, in that order; junction bases with no gene match: 2. Germline CDR1 SGHTA, CDR2 FQGNSA. The CDR3 DNA follows: TGTGCCAGCAGCTTAACACTAGCGGGGGAGACCCAGTACTTC. As protein: CASSLTLAGETQYF. Full variable domain (missing parts from reference TRBV7-2 and TRBJ2-5): GAGVSQSPSNKVTEKGKDVELRCDPISGHTALYWYRQSLGQGLEFLIYFQGNSAPDKSGLPSDRFSAERTGGSVSTLTIQRTQQEDSAVYLCASSLTLAGETQYFGPGTRLLVL.

The gene calls are TRBV5-5 and TRBJ2-6, with unresolved D. Germline V gives CDR1 SGHKS, CDR2 YYEKEE (reference sequence). Trimming took 4 bases from V and 6 from J, leaving 11 bases between them. This CDR3 region has 14 residues. This CDR3 reads CASSPPAAANVLTF. CDR3 sequence (DNA): TGTGCCAGCAGCCCCCCCGCCGCGGCCAACGTCCTGACTTTC.

This clone is a singleton in its sample. The chain links TRBV7-9 to TRBJ2-4; TRBD1 agrees at 10 bases. V dropped 3 bases and J dropped 11; count of bases not matched to a gene: 4. The CDR3 is 13 amino acids. CDR1 is SEHNR, CDR2 FQNEAQ, per germline (reference sequence). Here the CDR3 DNA reads TGTGCCAGCAGCTTCCGGGACAGGGGTTTTCAGTACTTC. Translated, it gives CASSFRDRGFQYF.

This sequence joins TRBV10-2 and TRBJ2-1, with a possible D match to TRBD2 (6 bases). CDR1 is WSHSY, CDR2 SAAADI, per germline. V lost 6 bases and J 0 bases, leaving 9 bases between the germline ends. This CDR3 is 14 amino acids long. CDR3 sequence reads: CASSRESSYNEQFF. As DNA, the CDR3 is TGCGCCAGCAGCCGGGAGAGCTCCTACAATGAGCAGTTCTTC.

This clone was counted a single time. This rearrangement joins TRBV18 to TRBJ2-7; 11 positions match TRBD1. Germline V gives CDR1 KGHSH, CDR2 LQKENI. This CDR3 is built from 14 residues. Trimming at V came to 6 bases and at J to 6 bases, leaving 7 bases not matched to a gene. The CDR3 region is CASSLDRGQAEQYF. In nucleotides, the CDR3 is TGTGCCAGCTCTCTGGACAGGGGGCAGGCCGAGCAGTACTTC.

J is TRBJ2-1 and V is TRBV7-2; D gene ambiguous. Germline V CDR1 and CDR2: SGHTA, FQGNSA. With 0 bases removed from V and 6 bases from J, the gap between germline ends came to 12 bases. The CDR3 is 15 amino acids. In DNA, the CDR3 is TGTGCCAGCAGCTTAGCAGAGCTCATGGGCAATGAGCAGTTCTTC. It specifies CASSLAELMGNEQFF.

V gene TRBV6-1 combines with J gene TRBJ1-1; D is perhaps TRBD1 (5 bases). V gave up 3 bases and J gave up 0 bases, with 14 bases separating them. The CDR3 loop spans 16 amino acids. From germline, CDR1 is MNHNS and CDR2 SASEGT. CDR3 bases: TGTGCCAGCAGTGAGACGGGGCGAACTATGAACACTGAAGCTTTCTTT. Amino acid sequence: CASSETGRTMNTEAFF.

The chain has TRBV4-3 and TRBJ2-1; TRBD2 might be the D (5 bases). Trimming stripped 0 bases from V and 4 bases from J, with 10 bases between. The CDR3 loop spans 15 amino acids. Germline assignment: CDR1 LGHNA and CDR2 YSLEER. CDR3 sequence reads: CASSQELGLYNEQFF. As DNA, the CDR3 is TGCGCCAGCAGCCAAGAGTTAGGACTTTACAATGAGCAGTTCTTC.

Note on this clone: Distinct nucleotide sequences in the sample also encode this CDR3. The rearrangement links TRBV5-1 to TRBJ2-7; no reliable D call. CDR1 and CDR2 from the germline V gene are SGHRS and YFSETQ. The CDR3 is 14 residues long. Trimming stripped 0 bases from V and 1 base from J, with 8 bases between. The CDR3 sequence is CASSLDVLSYEQYF. The CDR3 coding sequence is TGCGCCAGCAGCTTGGACGTGTTGTCCTACGAGCAGTACTTC.

V usage is TRBV9 and J usage is TRBJ1-1; D not resolved. CDR1 SGDLS and CDR2 YYNGEE come from the germline V gene. The CDR3 extends over 15 amino acids. V lost 3 bases and J 3 bases, leaving 15 bases between the germline ends. The CDR3 DNA reads TGTGCCAGCAGCGCAGAAAGGCAGGCCCACACTGAAGCTTTCTTT. Residues: CASSAERQAHTEAFF. Based on the CDR3 plus reference TRBV9 and TRBJ1-1, the full variable domain is DSGVTQTPKHLITATGQRVTLRCSPRSGDLSVYWYQQSLDQGLQFLIQYYNGEERAKGNILERFSAQQFPDLHSELNLSSLELGDSALYFCASSAERQAHTEAFFGQGTRLTVV.